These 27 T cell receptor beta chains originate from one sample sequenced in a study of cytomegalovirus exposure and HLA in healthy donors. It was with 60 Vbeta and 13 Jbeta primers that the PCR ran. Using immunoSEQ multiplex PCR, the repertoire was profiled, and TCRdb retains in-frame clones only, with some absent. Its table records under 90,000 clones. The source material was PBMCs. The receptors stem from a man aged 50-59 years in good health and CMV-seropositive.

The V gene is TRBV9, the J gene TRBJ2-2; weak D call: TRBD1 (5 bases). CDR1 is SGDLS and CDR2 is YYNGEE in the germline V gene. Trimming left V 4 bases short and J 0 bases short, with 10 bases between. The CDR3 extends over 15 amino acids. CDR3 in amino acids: CASSLRQPNTGELFF. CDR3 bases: TGTGCCAGCAGCCTTAGACAGCCGAACACCGGGGAGCTGTTTTTT.

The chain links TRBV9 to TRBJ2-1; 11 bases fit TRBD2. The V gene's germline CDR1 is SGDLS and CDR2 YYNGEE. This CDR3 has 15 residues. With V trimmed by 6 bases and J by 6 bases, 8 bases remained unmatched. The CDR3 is CASTVSGRGSNEQFF. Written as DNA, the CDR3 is TGTGCCAGCACCGTTAGCGGGAGGGGGAGCAATGAGCAGTTCTTC.

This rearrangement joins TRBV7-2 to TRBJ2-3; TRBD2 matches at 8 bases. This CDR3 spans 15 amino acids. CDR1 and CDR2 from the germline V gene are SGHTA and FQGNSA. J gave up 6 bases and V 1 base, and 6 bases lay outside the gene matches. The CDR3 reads CASSLGTSRADTQYF. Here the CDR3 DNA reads TGTGCCAGCAGCTTAGGGACTAGCAGGGCCGATACGCAGTATTTT. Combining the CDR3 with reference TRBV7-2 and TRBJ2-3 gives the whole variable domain GAGVSQSPSNKVTEKGKDVELRCDPISGHTALYWYRQSLGQGLEFLIYFQGNSAPDKSGLPSDRFSAERTGGSVSTLTIQRTQQEDSAVYLCASSLGTSRADTQYFGPGTRLTVL.

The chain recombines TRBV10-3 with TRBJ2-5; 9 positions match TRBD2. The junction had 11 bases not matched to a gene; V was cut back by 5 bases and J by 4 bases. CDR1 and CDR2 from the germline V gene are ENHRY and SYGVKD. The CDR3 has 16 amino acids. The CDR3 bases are TGTGCCATCAGTCCTGGGGTAGCGGGAGTCGGAGAGACCCAGTACTTC. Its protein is CAISPGVAGVGETQYF.

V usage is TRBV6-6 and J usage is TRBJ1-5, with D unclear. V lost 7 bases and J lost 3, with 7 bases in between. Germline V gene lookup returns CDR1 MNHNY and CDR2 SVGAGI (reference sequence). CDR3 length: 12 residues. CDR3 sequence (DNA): TGTGCCAGCAAGGACTTCAATCAGCCCCAGCATTTT. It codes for CASKDFNQPQHF.

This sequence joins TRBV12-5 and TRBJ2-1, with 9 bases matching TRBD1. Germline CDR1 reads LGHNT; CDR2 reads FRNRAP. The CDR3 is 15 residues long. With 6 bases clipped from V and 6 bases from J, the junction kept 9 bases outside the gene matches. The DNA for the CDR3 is TGTGCTAGTGGCCCGACAGGGGGGATAGTCAATGAGCAGTTCTTC. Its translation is CASGPTGGIVNEQFF.

This CDR3 is CASTGQGIYEQYV. CDR3 nucleotides: TGTGCCAGCACAGGACAGGGGATCTACGAGCAGTACGTC. The chain employs TRBV6-1 and TRBJ2-7; 9 nucleotides agree with TRBD1. Germline trimming cut 7 bases from V and 3 bases from J; bases unmatched to any gene: 4. Germline CDR1 reads MNHNS; CDR2 reads SASEGT. This CDR3 contains 13 residues.

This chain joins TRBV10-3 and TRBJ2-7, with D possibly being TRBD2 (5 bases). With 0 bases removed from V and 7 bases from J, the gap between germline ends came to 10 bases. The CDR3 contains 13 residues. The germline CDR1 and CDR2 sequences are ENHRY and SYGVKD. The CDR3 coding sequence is TGTGCCATCAGTGAGTCCTGGACTGGGGAGCAGTACTTC. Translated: CAISESWTGEQYF.

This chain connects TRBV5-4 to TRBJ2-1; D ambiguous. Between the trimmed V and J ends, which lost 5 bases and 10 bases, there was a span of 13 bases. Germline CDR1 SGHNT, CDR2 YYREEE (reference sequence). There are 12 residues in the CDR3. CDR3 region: CASRTNTAEQFF. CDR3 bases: TGTGCCAGCAGAACCAATACAGCAGAGCAGTTCTTC.

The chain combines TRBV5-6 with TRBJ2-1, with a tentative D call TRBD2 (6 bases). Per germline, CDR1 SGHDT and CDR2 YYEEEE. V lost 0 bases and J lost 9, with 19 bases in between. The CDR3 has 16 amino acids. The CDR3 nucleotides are TGTGCCAGCAGCTTGGCCGCAGGCGGGAAAGCGGCTGAGCAGTTCTTC. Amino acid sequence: CASSLAAGGKAAEQFF.

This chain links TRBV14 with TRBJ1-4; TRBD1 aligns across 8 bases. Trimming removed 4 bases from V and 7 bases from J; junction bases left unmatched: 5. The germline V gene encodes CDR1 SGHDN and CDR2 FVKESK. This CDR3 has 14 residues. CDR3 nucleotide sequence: TGTGCCAGCAGCCGAAGGACAGGGACTGAAAAACTGTTTTTT. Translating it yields CASSRRTGTEKLFF.

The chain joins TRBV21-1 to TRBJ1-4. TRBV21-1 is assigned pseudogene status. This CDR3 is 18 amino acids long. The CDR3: CASSKRPPEEAAGEKLFF. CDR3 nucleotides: TGTGCCAGCAGCAAGCGGCCCCCCGAGGAGGCAGCGGGAGAAAAACTGTTTTTT.

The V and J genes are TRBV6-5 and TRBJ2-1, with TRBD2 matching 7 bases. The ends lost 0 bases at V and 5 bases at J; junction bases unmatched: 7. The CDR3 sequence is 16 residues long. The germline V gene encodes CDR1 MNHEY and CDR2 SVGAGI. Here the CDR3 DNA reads TGTGCCAGCAGTTACTCGAGCAGCGGGGCCAACAATGAGCAGTTCTTC. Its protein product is CASSYSSSGANNEQFF.

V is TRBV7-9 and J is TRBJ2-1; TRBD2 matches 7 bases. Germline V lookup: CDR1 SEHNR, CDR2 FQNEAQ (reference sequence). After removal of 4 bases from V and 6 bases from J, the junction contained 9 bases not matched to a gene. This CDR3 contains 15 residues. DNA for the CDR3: TGTGCCAGCAGCTCTCGACTAGCATGGGGCAATGAGCAGTTCTTC. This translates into CASSSRLAWGNEQFF.

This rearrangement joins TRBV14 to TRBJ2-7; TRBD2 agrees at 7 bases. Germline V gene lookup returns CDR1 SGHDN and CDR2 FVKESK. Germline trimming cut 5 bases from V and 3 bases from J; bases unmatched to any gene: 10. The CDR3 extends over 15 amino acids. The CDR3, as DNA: TGTGCCAGCAGCTCCGGGGTCGCGGGGGTCTACGAGCAGTACTTC. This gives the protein CASSSGVAGVYEQYF.

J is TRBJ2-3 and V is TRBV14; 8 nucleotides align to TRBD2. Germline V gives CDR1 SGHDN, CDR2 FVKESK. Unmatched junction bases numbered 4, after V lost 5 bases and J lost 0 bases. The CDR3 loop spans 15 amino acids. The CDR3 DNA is TGTGCCAGCAGCTCGAGCGGGGGTAGCACAGATACGCAGTATTTT. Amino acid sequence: CASSSSGGSTDTQYF.

The CDR3 DNA reads as TGTGCCAGCTCACCAGCCGGACTGACGAACACCGGGGAGCTGTTTTTT. It encodes CASSPAGLTNTGELFF. The V call is TRBV18, the J call TRBJ2-2; a possible D gene is TRBD2 (5 bases). CDR1 and CDR2 (germline): KGHSH, LQKENI. The CDR3 covers 16 residues. Trimming pared 2 bases from V and 0 bases from J, leaving 10 bases between.

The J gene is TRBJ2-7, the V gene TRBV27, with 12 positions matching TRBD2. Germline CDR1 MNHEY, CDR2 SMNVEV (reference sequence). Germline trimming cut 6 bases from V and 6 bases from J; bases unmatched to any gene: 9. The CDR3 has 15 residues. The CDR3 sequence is CASSPDLAGGSEQYF. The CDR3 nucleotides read TGTGCCAGCAGCCCGGACCTAGCGGGGGGGAGCGAGCAGTACTTC.

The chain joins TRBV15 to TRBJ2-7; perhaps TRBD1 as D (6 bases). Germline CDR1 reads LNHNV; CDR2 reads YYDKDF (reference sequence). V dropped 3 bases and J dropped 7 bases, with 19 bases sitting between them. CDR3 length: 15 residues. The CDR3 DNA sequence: TGTGCCACCAGCAGTCGTCAGGGGCCCCAGGGGGAGCAGTACTTC. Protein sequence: CATSSRQGPQGEQYF.

The CDR3 DNA is TGCAGCGTTGAGGAAAGGGGCAAGAACTATGGCTACACCTTC. Its translation is CSVEERGKNYGYTF. This rearrangement joins TRBV29-1 to TRBJ1-2, with a tentative D call TRBD1 (5 bases). Germline V gives CDR1 SQVTM, CDR2 ANQGSEA. The CDR3 spans 14 residues. Trimming took off 3 bases at V and 2 bases at J, with 13 bases between the two ends.

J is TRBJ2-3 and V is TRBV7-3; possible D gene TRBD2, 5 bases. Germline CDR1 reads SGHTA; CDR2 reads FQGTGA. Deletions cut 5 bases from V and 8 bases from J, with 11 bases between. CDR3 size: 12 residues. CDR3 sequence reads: CASSPEGSTQYF. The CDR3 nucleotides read TGTGCCAGCAGCCCCGAGGGTAGTACGCAGTATTTT. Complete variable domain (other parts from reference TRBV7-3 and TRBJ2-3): GAGVSQTPSNKVTEKGKYVELRCDPISGHTALYWYRQSLGQGPEFLIYFQGTGAADDSGLPNDRFFAVRPEGSVSTLKIQRTERGDSAVYLCASSPEGSTQYFGPGTRLTVL.

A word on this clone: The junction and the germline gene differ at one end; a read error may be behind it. The CDR3 DNA follows: TGTGCTAGCAGCTTAAGGGACTTTGATGAGCAGTTCTTC. Translated: CASSLRDFDEQFF. V is TRBV7-7 and J is TRBJ2-1, with D perhaps matching TRBD2 (6 bases). CDR1 is SSHAT and CDR2 is FNYEAQ in the germline V gene (reference sequence). The CDR3 sequence is 13 residues long.

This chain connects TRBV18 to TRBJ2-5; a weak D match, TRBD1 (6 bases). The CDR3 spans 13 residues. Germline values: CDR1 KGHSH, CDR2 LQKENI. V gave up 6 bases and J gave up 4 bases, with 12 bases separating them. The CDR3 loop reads CASSPYRVETQYF. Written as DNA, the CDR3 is TGTGCCAGCTCGCCCTACAGGGTAGAGACCCAGTACTTC.

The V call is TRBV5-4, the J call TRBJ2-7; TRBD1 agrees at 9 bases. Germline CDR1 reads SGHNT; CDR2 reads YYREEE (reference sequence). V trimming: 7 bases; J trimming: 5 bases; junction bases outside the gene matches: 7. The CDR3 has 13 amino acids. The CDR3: CASLRQGGDEQYF. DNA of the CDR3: TGTGCCAGCCTCCGACAGGGGGGGGACGAGCAGTACTTC.

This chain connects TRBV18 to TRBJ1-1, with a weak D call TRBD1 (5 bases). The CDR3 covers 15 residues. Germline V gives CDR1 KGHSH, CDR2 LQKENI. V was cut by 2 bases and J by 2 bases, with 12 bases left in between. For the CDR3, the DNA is TGTGCCAGCTCACCAAGTTCCGGGGGTAACACTGAAGCTTTCTTT. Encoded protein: CASSPSSGGNTEAFF.

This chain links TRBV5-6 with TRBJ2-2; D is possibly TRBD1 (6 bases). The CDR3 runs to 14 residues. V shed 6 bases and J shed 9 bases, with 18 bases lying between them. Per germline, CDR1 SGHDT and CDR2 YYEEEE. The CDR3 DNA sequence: TGTGCCAGCACCTTTGGACAGACCCCCAGGGAGCTGTTTTTT. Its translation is CASTFGQTPRELFF. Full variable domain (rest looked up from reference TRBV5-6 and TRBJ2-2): DAGVTQSPTHLIKTRGQQVTLRCSPKSGHDTVSWYQQALGQGPQFIFQYYEEEERQRGNFPDRFSGHQFPNYSSELNVNALLLGDSALYLCASTFGQTPRELFFGEGSRLTVL.

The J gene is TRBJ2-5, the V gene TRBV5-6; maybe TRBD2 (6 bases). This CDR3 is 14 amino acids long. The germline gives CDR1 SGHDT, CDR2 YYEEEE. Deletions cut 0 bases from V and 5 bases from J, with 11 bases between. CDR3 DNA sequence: TGTGCCAGCAGCTTGGAACTTGGGGGGGAGACCCAGTACTTC. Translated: CASSLELGGETQYF.